The next 5 T cell receptor beta chains were all read from a single sample in a study of cytomegalovirus exposure and HLA in healthy donors. PCR involved 60 Vbeta and 13 Jbeta primers. Sequencing was performed with immunoSEQ multiplex PCR; in TCRdb, only in-frame clones are kept and a portion is missing. The sample lists 200,000 to 250,000 clones, over 70% occurring once. The source material was PBMCs. Receptors originate from a woman in her sixties or seventies in good health and CMV-seropositive.

V is TRBV5-4 and J is TRBJ1-6, with 7 bases matching TRBD1. CDR3 size: 15 residues. With 1 base clipped from V and 7 bases from J, the junction kept 5 bases outside the gene matches. Germline V lookup: CDR1 SGHNT, CDR2 YYREEE (reference sequence). CDR3 loop: CASSLPGQMNSPLHF. CDR3 DNA: TGTGCCAGCAGCTTGCCGGGACAGATGAATTCACCCCTCCACTTT.

The rearrangement links TRBV7-2 to TRBJ2-1; a possible D gene is TRBD2 (6 bases). Germline CDR1 is SGHTA and CDR2 is FQGNSA. V was trimmed by 0 bases and J by 6 bases, leaving 12 bases between them. CDR3 length: 15 amino acids. This chain's CDR3 is CASSLASGHSNEQFF. CDR3 DNA: TGTGCCAGCAGCTTAGCTAGCGGCCATAGCAATGAGCAGTTCTTC.

The genes are TRBV18 and TRBJ1-3; D gene unclear. CDR1 is KGHSH and CDR2 is LQKENI in the germline V gene. The V gene lost 3 bases and the J gene lost 0 bases, with 15 bases spanning the gap. The CDR3 runs to 17 residues. This CDR3 is CASSPSWHTDSGNTIYF. As DNA, the CDR3 is TGTGCCAGCTCACCGTCGTGGCACACCGACTCTGGAAACACCATATATTTT.

The V gene is TRBV5-1, the J gene TRBJ2-3, with 13 nucleotides matching TRBD2. Trimming cost V 2 bases and J 5 bases; bases outside gene matches: 5. Germline CDR1 is SGHRS and CDR2 is YFSETQ. The length of the CDR3 is 16 residues. CDR3 DNA sequence: TGCGCCAGCAGCTTACCGGGACTAGCGGGAATAGATACGCAGTATTTT. Translating gives CASSLPGLAGIDTQYF.

The rearrangement links TRBV6-5 to TRBJ1-5; TRBD1 agrees at 8 bases. Germline lookup yields CDR1 MNHEY and CDR2 SVGAGI. V trimming: 8 bases; J trimming: 1 base; junction bases outside the gene matches: 4. The CDR3 has 14 amino acids. The CDR3 DNA is TGTGCCAGCCGGGGGACAGGAAGCAATCAGCCCCAGCATTTT. This encodes CASRGTGSNQPQHF.